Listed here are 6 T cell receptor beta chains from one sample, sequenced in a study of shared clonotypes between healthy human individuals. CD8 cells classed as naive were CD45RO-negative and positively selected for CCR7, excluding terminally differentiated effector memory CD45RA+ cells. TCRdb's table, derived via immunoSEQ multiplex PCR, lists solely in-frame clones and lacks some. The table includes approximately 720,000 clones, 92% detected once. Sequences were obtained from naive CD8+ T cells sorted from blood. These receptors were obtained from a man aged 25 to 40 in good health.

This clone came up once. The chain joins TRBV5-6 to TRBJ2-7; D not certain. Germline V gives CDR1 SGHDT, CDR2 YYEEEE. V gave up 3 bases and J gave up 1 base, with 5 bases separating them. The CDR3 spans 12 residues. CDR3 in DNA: TGTGCCAGCAGCTCACCTTCCTACGAGCAGTACTTC. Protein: CASSSPSYEQYF. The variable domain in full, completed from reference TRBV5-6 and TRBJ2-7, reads DAGVTQSPTHLIKTRGQQVTLRCSPKSGHDTVSWYQQALGQGPQFIFQYYEEEERQRGNFPDRFSGHQFPNYSSELNVNALLLGDSALYLCASSSPSYEQYFGPGTRLTVT.

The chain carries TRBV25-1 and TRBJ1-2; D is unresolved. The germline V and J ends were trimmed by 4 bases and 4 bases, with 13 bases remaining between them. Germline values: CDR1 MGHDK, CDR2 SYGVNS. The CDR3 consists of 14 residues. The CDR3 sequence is CASSGGLQAYGYTF. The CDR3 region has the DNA TGTGCCAGCAGTGGAGGCCTCCAGGCCTATGGCTACACCTTC.

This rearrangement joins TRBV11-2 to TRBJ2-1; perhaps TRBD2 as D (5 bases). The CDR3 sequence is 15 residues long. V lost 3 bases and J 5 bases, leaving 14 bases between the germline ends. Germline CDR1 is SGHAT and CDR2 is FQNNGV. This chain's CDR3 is CASSFLPAGHNEQFF. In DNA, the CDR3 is TGTGCCAGCAGCTTTCTCCCGGCGGGCCACAATGAGCAGTTCTTC.

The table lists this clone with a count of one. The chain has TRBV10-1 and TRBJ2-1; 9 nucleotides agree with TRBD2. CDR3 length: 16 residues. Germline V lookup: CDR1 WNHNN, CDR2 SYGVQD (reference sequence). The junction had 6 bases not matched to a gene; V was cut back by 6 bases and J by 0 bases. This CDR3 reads CASSHDSGSSYNEQFF. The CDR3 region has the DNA TGCGCCAGCAGCCACGATAGCGGGAGCTCCTACAATGAGCAGTTCTTC.

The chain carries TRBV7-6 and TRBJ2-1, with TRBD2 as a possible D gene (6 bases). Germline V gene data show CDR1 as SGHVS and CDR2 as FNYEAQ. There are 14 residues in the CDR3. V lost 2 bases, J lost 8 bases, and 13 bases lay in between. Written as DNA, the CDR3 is TGTGCCAGCAGCTTACCGGGAGAAGTGGATGAGCAGTTCTTC. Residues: CASSLPGEVDEQFF.

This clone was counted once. The CDR3 loop reads CASSLAGSGELSYEQYF. As DNA, the CDR3 is TGTGCCAGCAGCTTAGCAGGGTCGGGAGAGCTTTCCTACGAGCAGTACTTC. The chain links TRBV7-9 to TRBJ2-7, with a weak D call TRBD2 (6 bases). The V gene's germline CDR1 is SEHNR and CDR2 FQNEAQ (reference sequence). The CDR3 covers 17 residues. V lost 0 bases and J 1 base, leaving 16 bases between the germline ends.